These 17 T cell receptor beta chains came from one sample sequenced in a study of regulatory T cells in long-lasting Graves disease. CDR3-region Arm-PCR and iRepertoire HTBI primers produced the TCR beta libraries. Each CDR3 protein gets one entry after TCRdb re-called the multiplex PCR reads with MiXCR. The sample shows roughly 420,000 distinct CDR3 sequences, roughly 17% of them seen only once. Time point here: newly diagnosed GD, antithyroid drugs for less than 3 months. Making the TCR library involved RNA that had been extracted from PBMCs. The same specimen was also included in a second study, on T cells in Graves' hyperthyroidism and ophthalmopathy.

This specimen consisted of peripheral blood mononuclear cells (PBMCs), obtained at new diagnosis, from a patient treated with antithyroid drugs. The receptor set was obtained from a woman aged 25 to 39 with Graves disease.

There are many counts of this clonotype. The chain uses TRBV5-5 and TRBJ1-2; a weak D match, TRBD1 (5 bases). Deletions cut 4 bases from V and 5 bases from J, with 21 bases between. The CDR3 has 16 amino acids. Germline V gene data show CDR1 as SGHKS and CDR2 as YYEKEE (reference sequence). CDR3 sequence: CASSLDSPLLSYGYTF. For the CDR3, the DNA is TGTGCCAGCAGCCTAGACAGCCCACTCTTATCGTATGGCTACACCTTC.

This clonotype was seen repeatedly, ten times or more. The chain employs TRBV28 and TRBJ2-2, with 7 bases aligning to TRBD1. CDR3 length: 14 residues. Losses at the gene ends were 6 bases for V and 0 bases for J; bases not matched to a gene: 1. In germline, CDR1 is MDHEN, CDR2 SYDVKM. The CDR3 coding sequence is TGTGCCAGCAGGGGGACAGCGAACACCGGGGAGCTGTTTTTT. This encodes CASRGTANTGELFF.

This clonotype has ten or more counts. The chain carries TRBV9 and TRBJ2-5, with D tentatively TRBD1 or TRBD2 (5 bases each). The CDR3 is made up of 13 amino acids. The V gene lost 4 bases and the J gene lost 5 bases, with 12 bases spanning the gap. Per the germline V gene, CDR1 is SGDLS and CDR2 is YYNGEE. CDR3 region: CASSPTGLETQYF. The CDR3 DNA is TGTGCCAGCAGCCCAACAGGACTCGAGACCCAGTACTTC.

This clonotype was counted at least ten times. This CDR3 reads CSARTIDGRTDTQYF. DNA for the CDR3: TGCAGTGCTAGGACCATCGACGGACGCACAGATACGCAGTATTTT. The V and J genes are TRBV20-1 and TRBJ2-3; D not resolved. With 3 bases removed from V and 1 base from J, the gap between germline ends came to 14 bases. The CDR3 totals 15 residues. Germline-derived CDR1 and CDR2 are DFQATT and SNEGSKA (reference sequence).

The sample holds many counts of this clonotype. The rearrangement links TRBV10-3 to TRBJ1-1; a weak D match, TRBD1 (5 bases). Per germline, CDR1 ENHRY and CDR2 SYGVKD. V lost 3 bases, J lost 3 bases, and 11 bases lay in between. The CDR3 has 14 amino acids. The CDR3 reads CAISDQGRDTEAFF. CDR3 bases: TGTGCCATCAGTGATCAGGGACGCGACACTGAAGCTTTCTTT.

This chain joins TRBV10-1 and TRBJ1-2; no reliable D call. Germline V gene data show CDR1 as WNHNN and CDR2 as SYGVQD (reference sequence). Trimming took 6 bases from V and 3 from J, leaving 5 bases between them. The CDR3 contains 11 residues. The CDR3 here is CASREDYGYTF. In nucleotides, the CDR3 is TGCGCCAGCAGGGAGGACTATGGCTACACCTTC.

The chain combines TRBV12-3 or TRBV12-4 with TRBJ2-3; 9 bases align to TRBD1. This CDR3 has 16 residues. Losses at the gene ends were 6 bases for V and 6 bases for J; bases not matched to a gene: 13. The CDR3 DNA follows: TGTGCCAGCAGATATTCACAGGGGGCGAAGGCGGATACGCAGTATTTT. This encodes CASRYSQGAKADTQYF.

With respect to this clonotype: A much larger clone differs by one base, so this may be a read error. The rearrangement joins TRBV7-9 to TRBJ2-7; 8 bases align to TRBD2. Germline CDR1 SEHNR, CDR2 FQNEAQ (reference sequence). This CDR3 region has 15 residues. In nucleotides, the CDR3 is TGTGCCAGCAGCCCCCCCCGGCGGGAGGCCTACGAGCTGTACTTC. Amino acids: CASSPPRREAYELYF.

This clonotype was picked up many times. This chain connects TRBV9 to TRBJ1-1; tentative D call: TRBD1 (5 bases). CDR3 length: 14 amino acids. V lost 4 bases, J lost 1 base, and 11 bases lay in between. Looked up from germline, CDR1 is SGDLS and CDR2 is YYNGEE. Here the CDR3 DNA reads TGTGCCAGCAGCATACAGGCGGAGAACACTGAAGCTTTCTTT. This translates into CASSIQAENTEAFF.

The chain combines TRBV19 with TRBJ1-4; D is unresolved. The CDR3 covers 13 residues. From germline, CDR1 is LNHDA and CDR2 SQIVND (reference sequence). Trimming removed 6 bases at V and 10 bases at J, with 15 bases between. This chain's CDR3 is CASSPVSPGKLFF. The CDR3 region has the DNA TGTGCCAGTAGCCCCGTGAGTCCCGGAAAACTGTTTTTT.

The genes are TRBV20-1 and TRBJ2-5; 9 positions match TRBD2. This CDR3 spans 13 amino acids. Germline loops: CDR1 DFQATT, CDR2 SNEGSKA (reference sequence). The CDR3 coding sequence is TGCAGCTTTTATAGCGGGAGTATCCTGACCCAGTACTTC. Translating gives CSFYSGSILTQYF.

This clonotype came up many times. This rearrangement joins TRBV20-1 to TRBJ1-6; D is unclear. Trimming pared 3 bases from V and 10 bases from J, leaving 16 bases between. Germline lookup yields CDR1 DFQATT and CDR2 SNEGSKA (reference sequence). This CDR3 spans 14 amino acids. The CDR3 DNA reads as TGCAGTGCTAGCCTCAGGCGGGGTATCTCACCCCTCCACTTT. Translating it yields CSASLRRGISPLHF.

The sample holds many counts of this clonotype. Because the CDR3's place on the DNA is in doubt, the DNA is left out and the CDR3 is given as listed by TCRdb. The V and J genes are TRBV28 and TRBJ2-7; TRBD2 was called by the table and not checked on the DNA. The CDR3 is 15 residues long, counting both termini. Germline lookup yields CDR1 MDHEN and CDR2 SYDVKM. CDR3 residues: CASSLEREPRYEQYF.

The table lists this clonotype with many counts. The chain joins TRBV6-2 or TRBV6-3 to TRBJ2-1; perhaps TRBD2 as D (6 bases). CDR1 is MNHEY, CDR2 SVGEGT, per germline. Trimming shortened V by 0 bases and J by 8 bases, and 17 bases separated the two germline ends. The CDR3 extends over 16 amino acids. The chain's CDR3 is CASSYSPEGGDDEQFF. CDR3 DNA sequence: TGTGCCAGCAGTTACTCCCCAGAGGGCGGGGATGATGAGCAGTTCTTC.

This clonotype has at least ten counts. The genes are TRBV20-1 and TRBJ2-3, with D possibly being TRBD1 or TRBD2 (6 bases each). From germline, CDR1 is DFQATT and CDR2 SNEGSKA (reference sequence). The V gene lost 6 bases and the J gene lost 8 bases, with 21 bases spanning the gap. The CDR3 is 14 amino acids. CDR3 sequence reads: CSASRDNEGGTQYF. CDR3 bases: TGCAGTGCCTCGCGGGACAACGAGGGAGGTACGCAGTATTTT.

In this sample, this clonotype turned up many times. CDR3: CASSRRDHQETQYF. CDR3 DNA sequence: TGTGCCAGCAGCCGCCGGGACCACCAAGAGACCCAGTACTTC. The chain links TRBV3-1 to TRBJ2-5, with D tentatively TRBD1 or TRBD2 (5 bases each). Trimming took 4 bases from V and 0 from J, leaving 9 bases between them. The CDR3 sequence is 14 residues long. Germline CDR1 LGHDT, CDR2 YNNKEL (reference sequence).

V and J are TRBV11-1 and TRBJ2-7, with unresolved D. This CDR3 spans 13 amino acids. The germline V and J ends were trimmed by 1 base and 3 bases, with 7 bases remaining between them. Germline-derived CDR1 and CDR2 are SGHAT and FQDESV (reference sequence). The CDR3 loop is CASSLGLVYEQYF. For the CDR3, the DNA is TGTGCCAGCAGCTTAGGACTTGTCTACGAGCAGTACTTC.